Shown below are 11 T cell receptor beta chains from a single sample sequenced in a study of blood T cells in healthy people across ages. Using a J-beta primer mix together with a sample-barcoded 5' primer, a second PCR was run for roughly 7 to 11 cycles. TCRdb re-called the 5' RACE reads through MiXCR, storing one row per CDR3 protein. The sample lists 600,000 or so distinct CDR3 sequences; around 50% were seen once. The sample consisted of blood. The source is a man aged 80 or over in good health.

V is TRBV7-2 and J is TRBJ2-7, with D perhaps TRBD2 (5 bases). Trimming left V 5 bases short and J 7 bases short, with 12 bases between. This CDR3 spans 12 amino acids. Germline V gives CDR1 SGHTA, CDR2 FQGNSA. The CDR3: CASSPLRGEQYF. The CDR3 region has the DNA TGTGCCAGCAGCCCACTCCGCGGGGAGCAGTACTTC.

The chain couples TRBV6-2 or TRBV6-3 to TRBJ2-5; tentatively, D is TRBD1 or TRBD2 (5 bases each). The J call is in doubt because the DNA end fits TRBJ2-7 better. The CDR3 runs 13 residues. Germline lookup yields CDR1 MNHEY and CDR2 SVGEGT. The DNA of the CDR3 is TGTGCCAGCAGTTACGGGGCTGGGACCGAGCAGTACTTC. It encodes CASSYGAGTEQYF.

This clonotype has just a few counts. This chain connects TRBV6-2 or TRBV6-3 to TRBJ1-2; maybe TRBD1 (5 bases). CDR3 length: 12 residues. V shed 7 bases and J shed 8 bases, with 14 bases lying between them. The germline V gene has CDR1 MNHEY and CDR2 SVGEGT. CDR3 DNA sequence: TGTGCCAGCACTGGGGCAGGGTTCGGCTACACCTTC. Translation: CASTGAGFGYTF.

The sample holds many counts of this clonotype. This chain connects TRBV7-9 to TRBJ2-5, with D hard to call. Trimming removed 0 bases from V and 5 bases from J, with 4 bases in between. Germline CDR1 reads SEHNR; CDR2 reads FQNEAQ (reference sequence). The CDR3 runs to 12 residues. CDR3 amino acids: CASSLAEETQYF. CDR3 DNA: TGTGCCAGCAGCTTAGCGGAGGAGACCCAGTACTTC.

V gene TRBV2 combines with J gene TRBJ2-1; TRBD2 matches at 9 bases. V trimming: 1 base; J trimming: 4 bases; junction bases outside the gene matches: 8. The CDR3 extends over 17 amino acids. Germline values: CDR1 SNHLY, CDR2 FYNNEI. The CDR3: CASSEGRAGGPYNEQFF. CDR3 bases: TGTGCCAGCAGTGAAGGGAGAGCGGGAGGCCCATACAATGAGCAGTTCTTC.

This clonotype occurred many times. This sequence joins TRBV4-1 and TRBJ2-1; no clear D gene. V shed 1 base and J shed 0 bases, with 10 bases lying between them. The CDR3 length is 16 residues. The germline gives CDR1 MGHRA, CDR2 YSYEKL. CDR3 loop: CASSQGALRSYNEQFF. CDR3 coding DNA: TGCGCCAGCAGCCAAGGGGCCCTCCGCTCCTACAATGAGCAGTTCTTC.

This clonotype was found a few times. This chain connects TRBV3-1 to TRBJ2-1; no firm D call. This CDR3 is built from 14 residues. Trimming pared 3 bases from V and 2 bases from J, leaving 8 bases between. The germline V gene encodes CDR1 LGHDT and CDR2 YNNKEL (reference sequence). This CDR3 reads CASSHRTPYNEQFF. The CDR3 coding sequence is TGTGCCAGCAGCCATAGGACGCCCTACAATGAGCAGTTCTTC.

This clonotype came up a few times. The DNA of the CDR3 is TGCAGTGCTAGTGGGCCGGGGGGCGTAATAGATACGCAGTATTTT. Its translation: CSASGPGGVIDTQYF. This chain connects TRBV20-1 to TRBJ2-3; maybe TRBD2 (7 bases). CDR1 and CDR2 (germline): DFQATT, SNEGSKA (reference sequence). This CDR3 comprises 15 residues. With 3 bases removed from V and 5 bases from J, the gap between germline ends came to 18 bases.

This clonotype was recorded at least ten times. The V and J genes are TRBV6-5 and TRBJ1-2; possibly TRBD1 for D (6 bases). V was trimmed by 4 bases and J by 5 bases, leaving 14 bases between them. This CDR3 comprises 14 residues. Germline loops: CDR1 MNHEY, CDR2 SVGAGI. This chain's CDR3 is CASSSPGQSYGYTF. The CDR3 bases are TGTGCCAGCAGTTCCCCGGGACAAAGTTATGGCTACACCTTC.

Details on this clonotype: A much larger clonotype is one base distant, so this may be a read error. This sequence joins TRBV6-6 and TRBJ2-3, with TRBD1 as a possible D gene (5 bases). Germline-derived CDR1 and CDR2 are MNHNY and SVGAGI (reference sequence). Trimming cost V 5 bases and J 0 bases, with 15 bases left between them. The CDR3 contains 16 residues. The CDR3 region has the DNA TGTGCCAGCAGTCACAGGAGCTACTCAAGCACAGATACGCAGTATTTT. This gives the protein CASSHRSYSSTDTQYF.

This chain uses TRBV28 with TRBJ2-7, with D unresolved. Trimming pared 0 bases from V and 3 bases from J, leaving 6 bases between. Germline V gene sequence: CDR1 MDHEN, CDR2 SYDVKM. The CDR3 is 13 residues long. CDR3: CASSLWTDYEQYF. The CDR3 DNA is TGTGCCAGCAGTTTATGGACTGACTACGAGCAGTACTTC.